A selection of T cell receptor beta chains follows, all from one sample in a study of CD8 T cells in ankylosing spondylitis. Using its own MiXCR run on the 5' RACE reads, TCRdb lists one record per CDR3 protein. The sample holds approximately 200,000 distinct CDR3 sequences, 9.5% to 15% seen once. Sequencing was done on a sample of blood, either unsorted or a sorted T cell fraction (not recorded which). The receptors shown here come from a male donor with ankylosing spondylitis or in good health (not recorded which). Each CDR3 is given with its conserved first and last residue. Clone size is stated in some rows and not others, as once, few, many or a class when expanded.

16 few TRBV6-5 CASSYPRGRGENEQFF
15 . TRBV27 CASSSTGTGGPKQYF
16 few TRBV7-9 CASSPPGGSAYNEQFF
15 once TRBV6-1 CASTPWGGGGNEQFF
14 . TRBV6-5 CASSSGTASNEQFF
12 . TRBV12-3/TRBV12-4 CASSFGVRGGFF
18 few TRBV4-1 CASSQGALTESLPGEQYF
15 few TRBV15 CATSSSGNWGDTQYF
14 many TRBV29-1 CSVEGQGQYNEQFF
13 many TRBV9 CASSPGSNSPLHF
15 . TRBV14 CASSQDKGNNSPLHF
15 few TRBV15 CATSTTADPDDEQFF
16 . TRBV9 CASSVVQFANTGELFF
12 few TRBV11-2 CASSSRGGELFF
13 . TRBV25-1 CASSGGALGPQHF
14 once TRBV5-6 CASPSYSLYNEQFF
12 . TRBV5-1 CASSLTSYEQFF
14 . TRBV27 CASSLTQGNNEQFF
14 few TRBV27 CASSPRGHHYEQYF
16 . TRBV7-8 CASSLLSTGTTDTQYF
15 . TRBV5-1 CASSWTGQANYGYTF
12 . TRBV7-9 CASSLGGTRGFF
15 . TRBV12-3/TRBV12-4 CASSAFGGGTDTQYF
15 . TRBV6-1 CASSVSVLDYNEQFF
11 few TRBV7-9 CASSGRGGQYF
17 few TRBV20-1 CSARPARGGGDSDTQYF
13 few TRBV3-1 CASSQGDTHEQYF
14 . TRBV6-1 CASSAFLEAETQYF
15 many TRBV4-2 CASSQEYSPRYEQYF
16 few TRBV7-2 CASSSLAGGLTDTQYF
19 few TRBV4-1 CASSQEPRSSTGINTEAFF
15 few TRBV30 CAWTLLRNSYNEQFF
15 . TRBV6-5 CASSWLAGGPNEQFF
14 . TRBV6-1 CASSAPWGNNEQFF
13 few TRBV10-3 CAISDLTDYEQYF
15 once TRBV27 CASSPRLAVNNEQFF
15 few TRBV12-3/TRBV12-4 CASSPKGGSYNEQFF
19 few TRBV18 CASSPMTGFLYSGANVLTF
13 few TRBV7-9 CASRNDGTYEQYF
15 many TRBV5-1 CASSPGQGVNTEAFF
15 . TRBV12-5 CASGWGTSGSNEQFF
15 many TRBV6-5 CASSSGVYSNQPQHF
14 . TRBV29-1 CSVEDTSGGYEQYF
18 few TRBV12-5 CTSGLLGQTGTQEEKLFF
16 few TRBV7-9 CASSLPRGSSSYEQYF
15 few TRBV10-1 CASSEVGLAPYEQYF
15 few TRBV2 CASSGSGMAKNIQYF
12 few TRBV6-4 CASRGANYGYTF
14 . TRBV20-1 CSARWEGVYNEQFF
13 . TRBV19 CASSIGGSTEAFF
15 few TRBV5-6 CASSPLADYTDTQYF
14 many TRBV27 CASSPNQGNTEAFF
14 . TRBV20-1 CSARESGDPQPQHF
15 few TRBV11-2 CASSLVQGSSYEQYF
12 few TRBV29-1 CSGDREGTEAFF
16 many TRBV7-9 CASSLMPLLPTGELFF
13 . TRBV19 CASSIGGAQPQHF